This TCR beta chain originates from a study of blood T cell repertoires in COVID-19. The data were produced by immunoSEQ multiplex PCR, yet TCRdb's version contains in-frame clones alone and is incomplete. The data show 100,000 to 150,000 clones, with 85% to 90% seen just once and roughly 2.2% held by the top ten. Sequences were obtained from peripheral blood. The receptor was derived from an older man with active COVID-19.

In DNA, the CDR3 is TGTGCCAGCAGCTTTGGGACTACGAATGAGCAGTTCTTC. Its protein is CASSFGTTNEQFF. The rearrangement uses TRBV7-9 and TRBJ2-1; 7 bases are a match to TRBD2. The length of the CDR3 is 13 residues. Per germline, CDR1 SEHNR and CDR2 FQNEAQ (reference sequence). Trimming removed 3 bases from V and 7 bases from J; junction bases left unmatched: 3. Full variable domain (rest looked up from reference TRBV7-9 and TRBJ2-1): DTGVSQNPRHKITKRGQNVTFRCDPISEHNRLYWYRQTLGQGPEFLTYFQNEAQLEKSRLLSDRFSAERPKGSFSTLEIQRTEQGDSAMYLCASSFGTTNEQFFGPGTRLTVL.